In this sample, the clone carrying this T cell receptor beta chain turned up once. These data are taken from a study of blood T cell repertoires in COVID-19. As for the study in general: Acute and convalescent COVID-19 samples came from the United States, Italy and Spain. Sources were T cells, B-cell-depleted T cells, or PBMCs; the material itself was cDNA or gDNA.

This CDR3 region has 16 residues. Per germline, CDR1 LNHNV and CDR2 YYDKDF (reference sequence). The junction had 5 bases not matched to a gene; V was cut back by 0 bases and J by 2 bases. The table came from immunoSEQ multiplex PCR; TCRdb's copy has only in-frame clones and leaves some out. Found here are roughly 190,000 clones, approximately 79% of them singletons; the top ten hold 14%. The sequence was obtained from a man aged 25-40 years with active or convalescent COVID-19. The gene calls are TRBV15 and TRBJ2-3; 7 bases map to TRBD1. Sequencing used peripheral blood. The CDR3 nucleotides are TGTGCCACCAGCAGAGAAACAGGGGAAACCACAGATACGCAGTATTTT. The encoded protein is CATSRETGETTDTQYF.